A selection of T cell receptor beta chains follows, all from one sample in a study of T cells expressing NK-cell markers. TCRdb reanalyzed the 5' RACE reads and collapses them to one entry per CDR3 protein, without DNA. Reported are 400,000 to 500,000 distinct CDR3 sequences; the ten largest clones contain approximately 7%. The sequencing input was blood T cells: a sorted CD56 or NKG2C T cell subset, CD4+ or CD8+ T cells, or bulk PBMC T cells (not recorded which). The receptors here all came from a woman between 18 and 70 years old in good health. The CDR3 runs from the conserved cysteine through the conserved F or W.

TRBJ2-7	TRBV29-1	CSVEDGTGGDEQYF
TRBJ1-3	TRBV10-2	CASIGTGGNTIYF
TRBJ2-7	TRBV7-2	CASSLEGALMGQYF
TRBJ2-4	TRBV6-1	CASSTGNRWDIQYF
TRBJ2-2	TRBV5-1	CASSLESDRVTGELFF
TRBJ2-5	TRBV19	CASSDNRQYQETQYF
TRBJ1-2	TRBV6-5	CASSYLPGTGSNYGYTF
TRBJ2-7	TRBV20-1	CSASGIQRGAYEQYF
TRBJ2-7	TRBV2	CASRDRRGPSGSEQYF
TRBJ2-1	TRBV27	CASKNPSASREGDEQFF
TRBJ2-3	TRBV9	CASSVFIAGITDTQYF
TRBJ2-3	TRBV10-3	CAIREDRETQYF
TRBJ2-2	TRBV29-1	CSVPRTSANTGELFF
TRBJ1-5	TRBV5-1	CASSLGSDKPQHF
TRBJ2-1	TRBV12-3/TRBV12-4	CASSPVPGQGPNEQFF
TRBJ2-7	TRBV6-5	CASSYSTGSSYEQYF
TRBJ2-7	TRBV3-1	CASSQGPPGTVTYEQYF
TRBJ2-1	TRBV12-3/TRBV12-4	CASSLWGGASYNEQFF
TRBJ1-2	TRBV7-2	CASSPGAGGDGYTF
TRBJ2-1	TRBV9	CASSASGAPYNEQFF
TRBJ1-2	TRBV12-3/TRBV12-4	CASSLGLGPNYGYTF
TRBJ2-2	TRBV18	CASSTGLAGATGELFF
TRBJ2-2	TRBV6-2/TRBV6-3	CASSYSGRGPTGELFF
TRBJ2-1	TRBV4-1	CASSQRAGGPYNEQFF
TRBJ2-1	TRBV29-1	CSGPTSGTTYEQFF
TRBJ2-6	TRBV11-2	CASSLGRFGANVLTF
TRBJ2-2	TRBV4-1	CASSDRGNTGELFF
TRBJ1-1	TRBV2	CASSEVDSSNTEAFF
TRBJ2-2	TRBV11-3	CASSWTGGRGTGELFF
TRBJ2-1	TRBV4-3	CASSPEASALLYNEQFF
TRBJ2-5	TRBV7-6	CASSLVRGTAGQETQYF
TRBJ1-1	TRBV30	CAWRSLWEQNTEAFF
TRBJ2-3	TRBV5-1	CASSLAISGMGDTQYF
TRBJ1-3	TRBV6-1	CASSETGGPGNTIYF
TRBJ2-2	TRBV29-1	CSVENRGKVGELFF
TRBJ2-3	TRBV6-2/TRBV6-3	CASHWNRGGLTDTQYF
TRBJ1-5	TRBV6-2/TRBV6-3	CASSYGTQPQHF
TRBJ1-3	TRBV6-2/TRBV6-3	CASSYTSYPGNTIYF
TRBJ2-5	TRBV3-1	CASSLPRAVEETQYF
TRBJ1-2	TRBV21-1	CASSKRQIYGYTF
TRBJ2-1	TRBV20-1	CSARDNRGQNGEQFF
TRBJ2-3	TRBV30	CASTRQGKDTQYF
TRBJ2-3	TRBV9	CASSVAGVRTTDTQYF
TRBJ1-5	TRBV20-1	CSARVPSPVDQPQHF
TRBJ2-3	TRBV12-3/TRBV12-4	CASTLGDTQYF
TRBJ2-7	TRBV9	CASGTSPISYEQYF
TRBJ2-1	TRBV4-3	CASSQNRVGGNEQFF
TRBJ1-5	TRBV20-1	CSARDVDRVPNQPQHF
TRBJ2-7	TRBV29-1	CSVVPNGAYEQYF
TRBJ2-7	TRBV11-3	CASSPTGLKQYF
TRBJ2-7	TRBV6-5	CASSYLPVLAGTYEQYF
TRBJ2-3	TRBV9	CASKKAPGFGTDTQYF
TRBJ1-1	TRBV5-1	CASSLEGGGGAFF